The clone carrying this T cell receptor (beta chain) was seen once. Antigen: not known. The CDR3 covers 14 residues. Germline V gives CDR1 SGHNT, CDR2 YYREEE (reference sequence). The V segment lost 4 bases and the J segment 4 bases; nucleotides outside the gene matches: 7. Generated by immunoSEQ multiplex PCR, the TCRdb table keeps only in-frame clones and is missing some. The sample includes 150,000 to 200,000 clones, around nine tenths of them seen just once. This sample was included in a study of cytomegalovirus exposure and HLA in healthy donors. Study-level points and caveats: The authors enumerated roughly 160 TCR beta chains as linked to cytomegalovirus.

The sequence came from a young woman in good health and CMV-seronegative. The chain joins TRBV5-4 to TRBJ2-7, with 8 bases identical to TRBD2. The sequenced sample was PBMCs. The DNA for the CDR3 is TGTGCCAGCAGCCAAGACACTAGCGGATACGAGCAGTACTTC. Encoded protein: CASSQDTSGYEQYF.